This T cell receptor (beta chain) was identified in a study of identical twins. Germline V gene data show CDR1 as MNHNS and CDR2 as SASEGT. The CDR3 covers 14 residues. With 5 bases clipped from V and 7 bases from J, the junction kept 7 bases outside the gene matches. Each CDR3 protein gets one entry after TCRdb re-called the 5' RACE reads with MiXCR. Here the sample spans around 670,000 distinct CDR3 sequences, around 6% being singletons. The sample holds many counts of this clonotype. The chain employs TRBV6-1 and TRBJ2-1; 8 nucleotides line up with TRBD1. The sample taken for sequencing was naive T cells sorted from blood. The receptor was isolated from a man between 18 and 35 years old in good health. The CDR3 protein is CASSQRQGRNEQFF. CDR3 in DNA: TGTGCCAGCAGTCAACGACAGGGGAGGAATGAGCAGTTCTTC.